A single sample gave rise to the 5 T cell receptor beta chains below, sequenced in a study of T cell changes during pregnancy in multiple sclerosis. Clones were sequenced by immunoSEQ multiplex PCR, and TCRdb holds only the in-frame ones, with some missing. The sample consists of about 73,000 clones, roughly nine tenths of them appearing once. The sequences come from peripheral blood, collected after pregnancy. The receptor source for this set is a female donor in good health, enrolled as a control in a pregnancy study.

The chain recombines TRBV19 with TRBJ1-1; tentative D call: TRBD1 (5 bases). Trimming removed 3 bases at V and 8 bases at J, with 13 bases between. The germline V gene has CDR1 LNHDA and CDR2 SQIVND (reference sequence). The CDR3 runs 13 residues. This chain's CDR3 is CASSIGTPGEAFF. As DNA, the CDR3 is TGTGCCAGTAGTATTGGGACTCCTGGGGAAGCTTTCTTT.

The chain joins TRBV19 to TRBJ1-2, with 8 bases matching TRBD1. Germline CDR1 is LNHDA and CDR2 is SQIVND (reference sequence). The CDR3 runs 17 residues. After removal of 4 bases from V and 5 bases from J, the junction contained 15 bases not matched to a gene. CDR3 bases: TGTGCCAGTAGTACAACCCGGGTTCTGGGACAGGTTTATGGCTACACCTTC. It specifies CASSTTRVLGQVYGYTF. The full variable domain, rest sourced from reference TRBV19 and TRBJ1-2, is DGGITQSPKYLFRKEGQNVTLSCEQNLNHDAMYWYRQDPGQGLRLIYYSQIVNDFQKGDIAEGYSVSREKKESFPLTVTSAQKNPTAFYLCASSTTRVLGQVYGYTFGSGTRLTVV.

The chain recombines TRBV30 with TRBJ2-2; D uncertain. The germline CDR1 and CDR2 sequences are GTSNPN and SVGIG (reference sequence). This CDR3 is 14 amino acids long. The V end was cut by 4 bases, the J end by 2 bases, with 11 bases between. CDR3 sequence (DNA): TGTGCCTGGAAGGAGACCCCCAACACCGGGGAGCTGTTTTTT. Its translation: CAWKETPNTGELFF. The full variable domain, with the rest looked up from reference TRBV30 and TRBJ2-2, is SQTIHQWPATLVQPVGSPLSLECTVEGTSNPNLYWYRQAAGRGLQLLFYSVGIGQISSEVPQNLSASRPQDRQFILSSKKLLLSDSGFYLCAWKETPNTGELFFGEGSRLTVL.

The CDR3, as DNA: TGTGCCAGCGACAGGAGGAACACTGAAGCTTTCTTT. It is translated as CASDRRNTEAFF. This sequence joins TRBV2 and TRBJ1-1, with D perhaps matching TRBD1 (6 bases). Germline loops: CDR1 SNHLY, CDR2 FYNNEI. With 8 bases removed from V and 1 base from J, the gap between germline ends came to 8 bases. The CDR3 sequence is 12 residues long.

A single count supports this clone. The chain combines TRBV9 with TRBJ2-5; 12 bases align to TRBD2. The J segment lost 5 bases and the V segment lost 4 bases, leaving 3 bases of the junction unmatched. The CDR3 runs to 14 residues. Germline V CDR1 and CDR2: SGDLS, YYNGEE. Here the CDR3 reads CASSPTSGGETQYF. The CDR3 DNA reads as TGTGCCAGCAGCCCAACTAGCGGGGGGGAGACCCAGTACTTC.